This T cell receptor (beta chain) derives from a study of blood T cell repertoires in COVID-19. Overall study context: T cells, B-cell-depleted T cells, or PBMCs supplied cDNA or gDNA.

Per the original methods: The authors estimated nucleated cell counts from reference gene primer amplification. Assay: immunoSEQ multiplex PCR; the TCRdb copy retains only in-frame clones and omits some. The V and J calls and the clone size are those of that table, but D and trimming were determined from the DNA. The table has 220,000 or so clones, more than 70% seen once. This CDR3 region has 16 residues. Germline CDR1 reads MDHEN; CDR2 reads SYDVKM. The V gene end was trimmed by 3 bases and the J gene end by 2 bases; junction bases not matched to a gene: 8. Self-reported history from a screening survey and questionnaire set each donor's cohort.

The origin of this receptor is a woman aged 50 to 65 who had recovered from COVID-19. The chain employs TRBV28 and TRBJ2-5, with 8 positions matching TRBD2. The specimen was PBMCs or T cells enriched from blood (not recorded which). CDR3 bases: TGTGCCAGCAGTTTTGGGACTAGGAAAGGGCAAGAGACCCAGTACTTC. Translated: CASSFGTRKGQETQYF. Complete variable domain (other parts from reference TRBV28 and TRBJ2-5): DVKVTQSSRYLVKRTGEKVFLECVQDMDHENMFWYRQDPGLGLRLIYFSYDVKMKEKGDIPEGYSVSREKKERFSLILESASTNQTSMYLCASSFGTRKGQETQYFGPGTRLLVL.